The 25 T cell receptor beta chains below all came from one sample that was sequenced in a study of Tregs in tolerant kidney transplant recipients (dated by TCRdb to the late 2010s). To prepare the library, the immunoSEQ multiplex PCR assay was applied. TCRdb mirrors the immuneACCESS table, restricted to in-frame sequences. Some clones are absent from its copies; in checked studies, under half trace to an unresolved V gene, and the reason for the others is unknown. Here the sample has some 110,000 clones; roughly nine tenths occur a single time. Together, the top ten hold approximately 0.6% of the sample. Material: CD4+ T cells from blood. These receptors came from a human donor in good health.

This chain joins TRBV5-1 and TRBJ2-5, with TRBD1 matching over 9 bases. There are 15 residues in the CDR3. Germline V gene lookup returns CDR1 SGHRS and CDR2 YFSETQ. Trimming at V came to 3 bases and at J to 3 bases, leaving 6 bases not matched to a gene. The CDR3 nucleotides read TGCGCCAGCAGCTGGGGGACAGGGAGGGAAGAGACCCAGTACTTC. It specifies CASSWGTGREETQYF.

J is TRBJ2-5 and V is TRBV29-1, with 7 nucleotides matching TRBD1. The CDR3 length is 15 residues. Trimming at V came to 3 bases and at J to 5 bases, leaving 12 bases not matched to a gene. Germline V gene data show CDR1 as SQVTM and CDR2 as ANQGSEA. CDR3 region: CSVDSDLGRGETQYF. For the CDR3, the DNA is TGCAGCGTTGATTCGGATTTGGGCAGGGGGGAGACCCAGTACTTC.

This rearrangement joins TRBV5-6 to TRBJ1-1, with D hard to call. Germline lookup yields CDR1 SGHDT and CDR2 YYEEEE. V was trimmed by 2 bases and J by 7 bases, leaving 9 bases between them. The CDR3 has 12 residues. The CDR3 bases are TGTGCCAGCAGCTTTCGTTTTTTTGAAGCTTTCTTT. Translation gives CASSFRFFEAFF.

This clone was found a few times. The chain carries TRBV6-5 and TRBJ1-3; no definite D call. Germline CDR1 is MNHEY and CDR2 is SVGAGI. There are 16 residues in the CDR3. V lost 0 bases to trimming and J lost 2 bases, with 11 bases between them. The CDR3 is CASSYSRAEAGNTIYF. The CDR3 coding sequence is TGTGCCAGCAGTTACTCCCGGGCGGAAGCTGGAAACACCATATATTTT.

V and J are TRBV29-1 and TRBJ1-6; unclear D gene. CDR3 size: 13 residues. Germline V gene lookup returns CDR1 SQVTM and CDR2 ANQGSEA. V lost 5 bases and J 7 bases, leaving 12 bases between the germline ends. The CDR3 is CSVRLQINSPLHF. The DNA of the CDR3 is TGCAGCGTTCGGTTACAGATAAATTCACCCCTCCACTTT.

The chain links TRBV10-3 to TRBJ2-7; TRBD1 matches 9 bases. The CDR3 consists of 14 residues. Trimming removed 4 bases from V and 6 bases from J; junction bases left unmatched: 7. Germline V lookup: CDR1 ENHRY, CDR2 SYGVKD. In DNA, the CDR3 is TGTGCCATCAGTGCGGGACAGGGATGGTCCGAGCAGTACTTC. It encodes CAISAGQGWSEQYF.

This rearrangement joins TRBV5-4 to TRBJ2-3; unclear D gene. This CDR3 has 13 residues. Germline CDR1 reads SGHNT; CDR2 reads YYREEE (reference sequence). Trimming shortened V by 4 bases and J by 5 bases, and 11 bases separated the two germline ends. CDR3 coding DNA: TGTGCCAGCAGCAAGGGTGATGGAGATACGCAGTATTTT. It codes for CASSKGDGDTQYF. The variable domain in full, completed from reference TRBV5-4 and TRBJ2-3, reads ETGVTQSPTHLIKTRGQQVTLRCSSQSGHNTVSWYQQALGQGPQFIFQYYREEENGRGNFPPRFSGLQFPNYSSELNVNALELDDSALYLCASSKGDGDTQYFGPGTRLTVL.

This chain connects TRBV11-2 to TRBJ2-4; TRBD1 might be the D (7 bases). Trimming took off 1 base at V and 0 bases at J, with 16 bases between the two ends. This CDR3 contains 18 residues. CDR1 is SGHAT, CDR2 FQNNGV, per germline. The CDR3 reads CASSLVRGTALAKNIQYF. CDR3 sequence (DNA): TGTGCCAGCAGCTTAGTACGGGGGACAGCGCTAGCCAAAAACATTCAGTACTTC.

This clone was observed once. The chain joins TRBV4-1 to TRBJ2-2; 11 bases line up with TRBD2. The CDR3 sequence is 20 residues long. With 1 base clipped from V and 6 bases from J, the junction kept 16 bases outside the gene matches. The germline V gene encodes CDR1 MGHRA and CDR2 YSYEKL. The CDR3 DNA reads as TGCGCCAGCAGCCAAGTGGCCTTGTTCCGGCTAGCGGGGGGCCCCGGGGAGCTGTTTTTT. It encodes CASSQVALFRLAGGPGELFF.

The rearrangement links TRBV19 to TRBJ2-1; D is ambiguous. Trimming left V 5 bases short and J 0 bases short, with 11 bases between. CDR3 size: 15 residues. The germline V gene has CDR1 LNHDA and CDR2 SQIVND (reference sequence). CDR3 amino acids: CASSLASSSYNEQFF. CDR3 sequence (DNA): TGTGCCAGTAGTCTTGCGTCAAGCTCCTACAATGAGCAGTTCTTC.

The V gene is TRBV27, the J gene TRBJ1-1; no reliable D call. Germline assignment: CDR1 MNHEY and CDR2 SMNVEV (reference sequence). This CDR3 is 14 amino acids long. Trimming took 0 bases from V and 1 from J, leaving 6 bases between them. The CDR3 sequence: CASSLSRANTEAFF. In nucleotides, the CDR3 is TGTGCCAGCAGTTTATCGCGGGCGAACACTGAAGCTTTCTTT.

The rearrangement links TRBV11-2 to TRBJ1-5; D is ambiguous. The germline V gene encodes CDR1 SGHAT and CDR2 FQNNGV. This CDR3 has 14 amino acids. Trimming left V 4 bases short and J 4 bases short, with 11 bases between. As DNA, the CDR3 is TGTGCCAGCAGCTCATCATTAGGTAATCAGCCCCAGCATTTT. Translated: CASSSSLGNQPQHF. Looking up the rest from reference TRBV11-2 and TRBJ1-5 gives the full variable domain: EAGVAQSPRYKIIEKRQSVAFWCNPISGHATLYWYQQILGQGPKLLIQFQNNGVVDDSQLPKDRFSAERLKGVDSTLKIQPAKLEDSAVYLCASSSSLGNQPQHFGDGTRLSIL.

The V call is TRBV25-1, the J call TRBJ2-1; no clear D. V lost 2 bases to trimming and J lost 5 bases, with 1 base between them. CDR1 MGHDK and CDR2 SYGVNS come from the germline V gene. The CDR3 spans 11 residues. In nucleotides, the CDR3 is TGTGCCAGCAGTGAAAACAATGAGCAGTTCTTC. Translating it yields CASSENNEQFF.

The chain employs TRBV19 and TRBJ2-3; 9 bases match TRBD1. The junction had 10 bases not matched to a gene; V was cut back by 11 bases and J by 1 base. There are 15 residues in the CDR3. Germline lookup yields CDR1 LNHDA and CDR2 SQIVND (reference sequence). CDR3: CASQNRGRGTDTQYF. CDR3 in DNA: TGTGCCTCGCAAAACAGGGGGCGCGGCACAGATACGCAGTATTTT.

The V call is TRBV6-1, the J call TRBJ1-2; no firm D call. Per the germline V gene, CDR1 is MNHNS and CDR2 is SASEGT. V lost 4 bases and J 4 bases, leaving 10 bases between the germline ends. The CDR3 contains 13 residues. CDR3 region: CASSASPGYGYTF. In DNA form, the CDR3 reads TGTGCCAGCAGTGCCAGCCCTGGCTATGGCTACACCTTC.

The chain carries TRBV7-6 and TRBJ1-1; no clear D gene. With 5 bases removed from V and 5 bases from J, the gap between germline ends came to 15 bases. This CDR3 has 14 amino acids. CDR1 is SGHVS, CDR2 FNYEAQ, per germline. The CDR3, as DNA: TGTGCCAGCAGCACGGGCATGGGTGGGACTGAAGCTTTCTTT. Its translation is CASSTGMGGTEAFF.

The rearrangement joins TRBV5-1 to TRBJ1-2, with D possibly TRBD1 on 6 matching bases. The length of the CDR3 is 14 residues. Between the trimmed V and J ends, which lost 4 bases and 5 bases, there was a span of 15 bases. Germline values: CDR1 SGHRS, CDR2 YFSETQ. The CDR3 sequence is CASSPTYRDYGYTF. DNA of the CDR3: TGCGCCAGCAGCCCCACCTACAGGGATTATGGCTACACCTTC.

This clone occurred a few times. The V call is TRBV19, the J call TRBJ2-7, with 7 bases aligning to TRBD2. The germline V gene has CDR1 LNHDA and CDR2 SQIVND (reference sequence). Trimming at V came to 8 bases and at J to 4 bases, leaving 17 bases not matched to a gene. The CDR3 contains 16 residues. CDR3 bases: TGTGCCAGTTCGGATAGGCTAGCGGTCTGCCTATACGAGCAGTACTTC. Translated: CASSDRLAVCLYEQYF.

The V gene is TRBV5-1, the J gene TRBJ2-1; 11 bases match TRBD2. The CDR3 spans 14 residues. Germline V CDR1 and CDR2: SGHRS, YFSETQ. V shed 4 bases and J 7 bases; nucleotides not matched to a gene: 4. The CDR3 loop reads CASSNGTSGNEQFF. The CDR3, as DNA: TGCGCCAGCAGCAACGGGACTAGCGGAAATGAGCAGTTCTTC.

J is TRBJ2-7 and V is TRBV5-8; D is uncertain. Germline lookup yields CDR1 SGHTS and CDR2 YDEGEE. The CDR3 totals 14 residues. V was clipped by 4 bases and J by 6 bases, with 17 bases between them. In DNA, the CDR3 is TGTGCCAGCAGCCCCGTTGTGGGCAGGCGCGAGCAGTACTTC. Translating gives CASSPVVGRREQYF.

The V and J genes are TRBV5-1 and TRBJ2-2; unclear D gene. CDR3 length: 13 residues. Trimming removed 1 base from V and 11 bases from J, with 12 bases in between. The germline V gene has CDR1 SGHRS and CDR2 YFSETQ. For the CDR3, the DNA is TGCGCCAGCAGCTTGATGAACCCAGCCGAGCTGTTTTTT. Protein: CASSLMNPAELFF.

This clone was picked up one time. The chain employs TRBV2 and TRBJ1-1; perhaps TRBD1 as D (6 bases). This CDR3 has 13 amino acids. Germline CDR1 is SNHLY and CDR2 is FYNNEI. V lost 6 bases, J lost 2 bases, and 10 bases lay in between. Written as DNA, the CDR3 is TGTGCCAGCAGGATACAGGGAAACACTGAAGCTTTCTTT. Translated, it gives CASRIQGNTEAFF.

The rearrangement joins TRBV6-6 to TRBJ2-2; D possibly corresponds to TRBD2 (5 bases). The germline CDR1 and CDR2 sequences are MNHNY and SVGAGI (reference sequence). The germline V and J ends were trimmed by 2 bases and 7 bases, with 11 bases remaining between them. The CDR3 extends over 14 amino acids. The CDR3 is CASSYLGGGGELFF. The CDR3 DNA sequence: TGTGCCAGCAGTTACCTTGGAGGAGGCGGGGAGCTGTTTTTT.

The chain employs TRBV5-4 and TRBJ2-7; the D gene is possibly TRBD2 (5 bases). Germline loops: CDR1 SGHNT, CDR2 YYREEE (reference sequence). The CDR3 loop spans 13 amino acids. V shed 4 bases and J shed 10 bases, with 18 bases lying between them. Written as DNA, the CDR3 is TGTGCCAGCAGCCTCACCGGGAATCCCTCTCAGTACTTC. It is translated as CASSLTGNPSQYF.

This clone was seen only once. The J gene is TRBJ1-5, the V gene TRBV4-2; no definite D call. Germline CDR1 LGHNA, CDR2 YNFKEQ. Trimming stripped 3 bases from V and 6 bases from J, with 9 bases between. The length of the CDR3 is 13 residues. The CDR3 DNA is TGTGCCAGCAGCCATGGGGAGGGTCAGCCCCAGCATTTT. Residues: CASSHGEGQPQHF.